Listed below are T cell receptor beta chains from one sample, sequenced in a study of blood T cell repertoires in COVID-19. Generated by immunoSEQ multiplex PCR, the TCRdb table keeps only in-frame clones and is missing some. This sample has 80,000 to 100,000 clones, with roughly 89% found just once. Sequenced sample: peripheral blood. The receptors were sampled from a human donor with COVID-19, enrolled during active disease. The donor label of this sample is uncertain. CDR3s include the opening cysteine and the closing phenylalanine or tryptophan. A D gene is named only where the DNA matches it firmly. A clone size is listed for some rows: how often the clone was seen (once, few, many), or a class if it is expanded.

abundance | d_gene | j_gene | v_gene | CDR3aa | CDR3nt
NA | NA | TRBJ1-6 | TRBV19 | CASRSFPGGGGDSPLHF | TGTGCCAGTAGAAGCTTCCCTGGGGGAGGAGGAGATTCACCCCTCCACTTT
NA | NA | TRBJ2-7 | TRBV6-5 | CASNVRAGYEQYF | TGTGCCAGCAATGTCAGGGCAGGCTACGAGCAGTACTTC
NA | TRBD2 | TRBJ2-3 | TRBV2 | CASSLSGGAWDTQYF | TGTGCCAGCAGTTTAAGCGGGGGGGCATGGGATACGCAGTATTTT
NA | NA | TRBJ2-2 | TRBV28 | CASRFSSDTGELFF | TGTGCCAGCAGGTTTTCTAGCGACACCGGGGAGCTGTTTTTT
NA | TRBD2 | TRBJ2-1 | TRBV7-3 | CASTRGGDYNEQFF | TGTGCCAGCACCCGGGGAGGGGACTACAATGAGCAGTTCTTC
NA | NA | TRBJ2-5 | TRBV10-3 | CAISGSQETQYF | TGTGCCATCAGCGGGTCCCAAGAGACCCAGTACTTC
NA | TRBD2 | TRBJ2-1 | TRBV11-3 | CASSQLGLAENNEQFF | TGTGCCAGCAGCCAACTAGGACTAGCGGAGAACAATGAGCAGTTCTTC
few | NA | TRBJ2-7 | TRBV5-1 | CASSSRTVDEQYF | TGCGCCAGCAGCTCCAGGACAGTCGACGAGCAGTACTTC
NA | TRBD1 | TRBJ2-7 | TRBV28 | CASINRGSYEQYF | TGTGCCAGTATAAACAGGGGATCTTACGAGCAGTACTTC
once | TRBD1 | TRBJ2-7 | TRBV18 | CASSSRDREREQYF | TGTGCCAGCTCGTCCCGGGACAGGGAGCGCGAGCAGTACTTC
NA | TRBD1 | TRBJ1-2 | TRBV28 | CASSFTGTGARPGGYTF | TGTGCCAGCAGTTTCACTGGAACAGGGGCCCGACCGGGGGGCTACACCTTC
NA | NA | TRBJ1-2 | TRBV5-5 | CASSLEAGWGYTF | TGTGCCAGCAGCTTGGAGGCAGGGTGGGGCTACACCTTC